The clone carrying this T cell receptor beta chain was observed a few times. The antigen is unknown. The entry originates in a study of beta chain features in type 1 diabetes. General observations from the study: There was no resolution here of whether HLA type influences TCRB rearrangement.

Expressed TCRB transcripts were sequenced because the isolated RNA had all been reverse transcribed beforehand. Here immunoSEQ multiplex PCR was the method, and the copy in TCRdb shows in-frame clones only, minus some. The sample includes about 360,000 clones, 10% to 15% of them seen just once. CDR1 is MNHNY, CDR2 SVGAGI, per germline (reference sequence). V gave up 7 bases and J gave up 6 bases; unmatched junction bases: 14. The CDR3 runs 15 residues. Around 0.12 L of blood, on average, came from one heparinised draw per donor. The sequenced sample consisted of naive CD4+ T cells from blood. The sequence was obtained from a young man in good health. The gene calls are TRBV6-6 and TRBJ2-7; TRBD1 aligns across 8 bases. CDR3 sequence reads: CASTSYRGEVGEQYF. CDR3 nucleotide sequence: TGTGCCAGCACATCATACAGGGGGGAAGTTGGCGAGCAGTACTTC.